This paragraph reports one TCR beta chain. The target antigen is unknown. This sample stems from a study of T cell responses to AZD1222 COVID-19 vaccine. Notes on the study in general: The sample set comprised mostly white British donors with more females, and clonal diversity was possibly underestimated. A rise in Spike-specific TCR breadth and depth followed two AZD1222 doses.

Sequencing was performed with immunoSEQ multiplex PCR; in TCRdb, only in-frame clones are kept and a portion is missing. The table includes 150,000 to 200,000 clones, 70% to 90% detected once. Trimming pared 0 bases from V and 3 bases from J, leaving 14 bases between. Germline V lookup: CDR1 SGHRS, CDR2 YFSETQ. The CDR3 length is 16 residues. V gene TRBV5-1 combines with J gene TRBJ2-3, with D possibly matching TRBD1 (7 bases). The clonotype comes from an adult in good health. Sequenced material: peripheral blood, taken on day 0 of AZD1222 vaccination. The CDR3 region is CASSLVAGQTTDTQYF. The CDR3, as DNA: TGCGCCAGCAGCTTGGTGGCGGGACAGACGACAGATACGCAGTATTTT.